These 9 T cell receptor beta chains were all obtained from the same sample, sequenced in a study of CD8 T cells in ankylosing spondylitis. MiXCR, applied by TCRdb to the 5' RACE reads, yields one record per CDR3 protein. The table lists around 90,000 distinct CDR3 sequences, 27% of them singletons. Source material: blood, either unsorted or a sorted T cell fraction (not recorded which). Every receptor here comes from a male donor with ankylosing spondylitis or in good health (not recorded which).

The chain uses TRBV5-1 and TRBJ2-1; D remains ambiguous. This CDR3 has 13 residues. Per the germline V gene, CDR1 is SGHRS and CDR2 is YFSETQ. The V end lost 1 base, the J end lost 9 bases, and 11 bases lay between the germline ends. The CDR3 DNA is TGCGCCAGCAGCTTGCCCCGACCTCCTGAGCAGTTCTTC. Protein: CASSLPRPPEQFF. The full variable domain, with the rest looked up from reference TRBV5-1 and TRBJ2-1, is KAGVTQTPRYLIKTRGQQVTLSCSPISGHRSVSWYQQTPGQGLQFLFEYFSETQRNKGNFPGRFSGRQFSNSRSEMNVSTLELGDSALYLCASSLPRPPEQFFGPGTRLTVL.

The chain carries TRBV7-6 and TRBJ2-1; D uncertain. Germline V gene data show CDR1 as SGHVS and CDR2 as FNYEAQ. V dropped 3 bases and J dropped 0 bases, with 9 bases sitting between them. The CDR3 sequence is 15 residues long. DNA of the CDR3: TGTGCCAGCAGCTTGGCGGAGAGCTCCTACAATGAGCAGTTCTTC. Its translation is CASSLAESSYNEQFF.

The V gene is TRBV29-1, the J gene TRBJ2-5; D is unresolved. With 3 bases removed from V and 5 bases from J, the gap between germline ends came to 13 bases. Per germline, CDR1 SQVTM and CDR2 ANQGSEA. This CDR3 spans 13 amino acids. The CDR3, as DNA: TGCAGCGTTGATTCGGGTGCCGGGGAGACCCAGTACTTC. This translates into CSVDSGAGETQYF.

This clonotype was seen repeatedly, ten times or more. The chain combines TRBV20-1 with TRBJ1-4; TRBD1 might be the D (6 bases). V lost 5 bases and J 0 bases, leaving 13 bases between the germline ends. This CDR3 has 15 residues. CDR1 is DFQATT and CDR2 is SNEGSKA in the germline V gene (reference sequence). The CDR3 protein is CSAADRIATNEKLFF. As DNA, the CDR3 is TGCAGTGCTGCCGACAGGATCGCAACTAATGAAAAACTGTTTTTT.

This clonotype was seen more than once but under ten times. The V call is TRBV20-1, the J call TRBJ2-3, with D hard to call. In germline, CDR1 is DFQATT, CDR2 SNEGSKA (reference sequence). Deletions cut 2 bases from V and 2 bases from J, with 11 bases between. The CDR3 contains 14 residues. The CDR3 loop is CSARPLQFTDTQYF. The CDR3 nucleotides read TGCAGTGCTAGACCACTGCAATTCACAGATACGCAGTATTTT.

The chain is built from TRBV15 and TRBJ2-2; D may be TRBD1 (5 bases). This CDR3 has 15 residues. V was clipped by 0 bases and J by 0 bases, with 5 bases between them. Germline-derived CDR1 and CDR2 are LNHNV and YYDKDF (reference sequence). In DNA, the CDR3 is TGTGCCACCAGCAGAGACAGGGCGAACACCGGGGAGCTGTTTTTT. This sequence encodes CATSRDRANTGELFF.

This clonotype has ten or more counts. The CDR3 reads CAIRSSGTRADTQYF. CDR3 DNA: TGTGCCATCAGGTCTAGCGGGACAAGGGCAGATACGCAGTATTTT. The chain is built from TRBV10-3 and TRBJ2-3, with 9 bases fitting TRBD2. There are 15 residues in the CDR3. V lost 6 bases, J lost 4 bases, and 8 bases stayed unmatched. CDR1 and CDR2 (germline): ENHRY, SYGVKD.

V and J are TRBV7-2 and TRBJ1-5, with D unclear. Per germline, CDR1 SGHTA and CDR2 FQGNSA. The germline V and J ends were trimmed by 4 bases and 7 bases, with 17 bases remaining between them. This CDR3 spans 15 amino acids. The CDR3 coding sequence is TGTGCCAGCAGCTCGATGCCGGCGGGCGAGCAGCCCCAGCATTTT. Its protein is CASSSMPAGEQPQHF.

V is TRBV18 and J is TRBJ1-6, with 7 positions matching TRBD1. J lost 5 bases, V lost 3 bases, and 7 bases had no gene match. The length of the CDR3 is 16 residues. CDR1 is KGHSH and CDR2 is LQKENI in the germline V gene. This chain's CDR3 is CASSPSAGGHNSPLHF. The CDR3 DNA is TGTGCCAGCTCACCTTCGGCAGGGGGGCATAATTCACCCCTCCACTTT.